One and the same sample provided the 20 T cell receptor beta chains below, sequenced in a study of blood T cell repertoires in COVID-19. The protocol was immunoSEQ multiplex PCR, while the TCRdb copy is restricted to in-frame clones and leaves out a portion. This table has approximately 53,000 clones, over 90% appearing once. Sequenced: peripheral blood. The origin of the receptors is a woman over 75 with acute or convalescent COVID-19.

The chain links TRBV21-1 to TRBJ1-5. TRBV21-1 is described as a pseudogene. The CDR3 sequence is 17 residues long. The CDR3 region is CASSKALRARSNQPQHF. The CDR3 region has the DNA TGTGCCAGCAGCAAAGCGCTGAGGGCGAGAAGCAATCAGCCCCAGCATTTT.

In DNA form, the CDR3 reads TGTGCCAGCAGTTACTCCTCTAGCGGGAACTACGAGCAGTACTTC. Its protein product is CASSYSSSGNYEQYF. The chain recombines TRBV6-5 with TRBJ2-7; 9 bases fit TRBD2. The CDR3 runs 15 residues. Germline values: CDR1 MNHEY, CDR2 SVGAGI. The V segment lost 0 bases and the J segment 3 bases; nucleotides outside the gene matches: 3.

This CDR3 reads CASSSGTLGEKLFF. The CDR3 coding sequence is TGTGCCAGCAGTTCCGGGACATTAGGGGAAAAACTGTTTTTT. This chain uses TRBV6-5 with TRBJ1-4; maybe TRBD1 (6 bases). V was shortened by 4 bases and J by 8 bases, with 14 bases between the two germline ends. The germline gives CDR1 MNHEY, CDR2 SVGAGI. The CDR3 is 14 residues long.

V usage is TRBV29-1 and J usage is TRBJ2-1; 9 bases match TRBD2. The ends lost 7 bases at V and 3 bases at J; junction bases unmatched: 4. The CDR3 contains 13 residues. The germline gives CDR1 SQVTM, CDR2 ANQGSEA. The CDR3 is CSGGREVYNEQFF. In DNA, the CDR3 is TGCAGCGGCGGGAGGGAAGTCTACAATGAGCAGTTCTTC.

The CDR3, as DNA: TGTGCCAGCAGTGAAGTGTGGAGGGGTCGTTACGAGCAGTACTTC. Its translation: CASSEVWRGRYEQYF. The rearrangement joins TRBV2 to TRBJ2-7; weak D call: TRBD2 (6 bases). Looked up from germline, CDR1 is SNHLY and CDR2 is FYNNEI. CDR3 length: 15 amino acids. V dropped 1 base and J dropped 4 bases, with 14 bases sitting between them.

The gene calls are TRBV19 and TRBJ1-1; D not certain. Per germline, CDR1 LNHDA and CDR2 SQIVND (reference sequence). The V end lost 3 bases, the J end lost 10 bases, and 12 bases lay between the germline ends. The CDR3 totals 12 residues. The DNA for the CDR3 is TGTGCCAGTAGTATGAGTGTAGAGGGAGCTTTCTTT. Its translation is CASSMSVEGAFF.

The genes are TRBV6-1 and TRBJ2-7; 7 nucleotides agree with TRBD2. CDR3 length: 16 residues. The germline V gene encodes CDR1 MNHNS and CDR2 SASEGT. V trimming: 4 bases; J trimming: 0 bases; junction bases outside the gene matches: 9. CDR3 protein: CASSALGASGSYEQYF. The CDR3 region has the DNA TGTGCCAGCAGTGCACTAGGAGCTAGCGGCTCCTACGAGCAGTACTTC.

The chain joins TRBV30 to TRBJ1-2; 8 nucleotides match TRBD1. Germline V gene data show CDR1 as GTSNPN and CDR2 as SVGIG (reference sequence). Trimming at V came to 3 bases and at J to 0 bases, leaving 3 bases not matched to a gene. This CDR3 has 14 amino acids. CDR3 sequence reads: CAWRTTGANYGYTF. CDR3 coding DNA: TGTGCCTGGAGGACGACAGGGGCTAACTATGGCTACACCTTC.

The chain employs TRBV5-1 and TRBJ2-1; D not resolved. Germline lookup yields CDR1 SGHRS and CDR2 YFSETQ. The CDR3 is 13 residues long. V lost 6 bases, J lost 3 bases, and 10 bases lay in between. This CDR3 reads CASTETDYNEQFF. CDR3 nucleotide sequence: TGCGCCAGCACCGAGACTGACTACAATGAGCAGTTCTTC. Together with reference TRBV5-1 and TRBJ2-1, the CDR3 gives the full variable domain: KAGVTQTPRYLIKTRGQQVTLSCSPISGHRSVSWYQQTPGQGLQFLFEYFSETQRNKGNFPGRFSGRQFSNSRSEMNVSTLELGDSALYLCASTETDYNEQFFGPGTRLTVL.

This clone was seen just once. This CDR3 reads CASSWTSGDRELFF. The CDR3, as DNA: TGTGCCAGCAGTTGGACTAGTGGGGACCGGGAGCTGTTTTTT. J is TRBJ2-2 and V is TRBV11-3; TRBD2 aligns across 7 bases. CDR1 and CDR2 from the germline V gene are SGHNT and YENEEA. CDR3 size: 14 residues. The V gene end was trimmed by 6 bases and the J gene end by 9 bases; junction bases not matched to a gene: 10.

This chain connects TRBV5-5 to TRBJ1-2, with a tentative D call TRBD1 (6 bases). CDR3 size: 13 residues. Germline CDR1 SGHKS, CDR2 YYEKEE (reference sequence). Trimming pared 2 bases from V and 5 bases from J, leaving 10 bases between. Written as DNA, the CDR3 is TGTGCCAGCAGCTTAAGACAGGAATATGGCTACACCTTC. Its translation is CASSLRQEYGYTF.

This clone showed up just a few times. This chain links TRBV4-3 with TRBJ2-7; tentatively, D is TRBD1 (6 bases). Trimming shortened V by 0 bases and J by 1 base, and 16 bases separated the two germline ends. Germline V lookup: CDR1 LGHNA, CDR2 YSLEER. The CDR3 covers 17 residues. CDR3 in amino acids: CASSQDPPRDTSYEQYF. CDR3 DNA: TGCGCCAGCAGCCAAGATCCGCCCCGGGACACATCCTACGAGCAGTACTTC.

V usage is TRBV10-1 and J usage is TRBJ1-5; D unresolved. The length of the CDR3 is 16 residues. V dropped 6 bases and J dropped 0 bases, with 15 bases sitting between them. Germline-derived CDR1 and CDR2 are WNHNN and SYGVQD (reference sequence). The CDR3 reads CASRFPPNYSNQPQHF. Here the CDR3 DNA reads TGCGCCAGCAGATTCCCACCAAACTATAGCAATCAGCCCCAGCATTTT.

This clone was found once. This chain links TRBV20-1 with TRBJ1-1; 8 bases are shared with TRBD1. The CDR3 is 14 residues long. Germline loops: CDR1 DFQATT, CDR2 SNEGSKA (reference sequence). Losses at the gene ends were 3 bases for V and 6 bases for J; bases not matched to a gene: 9. The CDR3 region is CSASRPQGAAEAFF. DNA of the CDR3: TGCAGTGCTAGTCGCCCCCAGGGGGCCGCTGAAGCTTTCTTT.

The gene calls are TRBV25-1 and TRBJ2-1; TRBD2 matches 13 bases. Per the germline V gene, CDR1 is MGHDK and CDR2 is SYGVNS. This CDR3 region has 16 residues. J was trimmed by 8 bases and V by 6 bases; bases with no gene match: 10. As DNA, the CDR3 is TGTGCCAGCAGCTCGGGACTAGCGGGGAACTGGGATGAGCAGTTCTTC. Its translation is CASSSGLAGNWDEQFF.

The chain uses TRBV5-6 and TRBJ2-7; no definite D call. The CDR3 sequence is 14 residues long. The germline V and J ends were trimmed by 4 bases and 5 bases, with 16 bases remaining between them. The germline V gene has CDR1 SGHDT and CDR2 YYEEEE. The CDR3, as DNA: TGTGCCAGCAGCCGAGACCTAGGTTGGGACGAGCAGTACTTC. Translated, it gives CASSRDLGWDEQYF.

V usage is TRBV7-3 and J usage is TRBJ1-1; D not certain. The germline V and J ends were trimmed by 0 bases and 2 bases, with 4 bases remaining between them. This CDR3 has 13 residues. In germline, CDR1 is SGHTA, CDR2 FQGTGA. This CDR3 reads CASSLTRNTEAFF. As DNA, the CDR3 is TGTGCCAGCAGCTTAACCCGTAACACTGAAGCTTTCTTT.

This clone was seen a handful of times. The CDR3 reads CATSRAAGNRDQPQHF. Written as DNA, the CDR3 is TGTGCCACCAGCAGAGCAGCGGGAAACAGGGATCAGCCCCAGCATTTT. This chain links TRBV15 with TRBJ1-5; tentative D call: TRBD1 (6 bases). This CDR3 is 16 amino acids long. V lost 1 base and J 5 bases, leaving 15 bases between the germline ends. Germline V gives CDR1 LNHNV, CDR2 YYDKDF (reference sequence).

The V gene is TRBV30, the J gene TRBJ1-1; D is perhaps TRBD1 (6 bases). CDR1 and CDR2 from the germline V gene are GTSNPN and SVGIG (reference sequence). CDR3 length: 13 residues. Trimming removed 3 bases at V and 8 bases at J, with 16 bases between. This CDR3 is CAWRGTGFREAFF. The CDR3 DNA follows: TGTGCCTGGAGGGGAACAGGGTTCCGCGAAGCTTTCTTT.

This chain connects TRBV7-2 to TRBJ2-5, with a weak D call TRBD1 (5 bases). The CDR3 sequence is 17 residues long. V lost 5 bases and J lost 4, with 23 bases in between. Germline assignment: CDR1 SGHTA and CDR2 FQGNSA. CDR3 bases: TGTGCCAGCAGCCCTCGGAAGGACACCCTCGGCCGAGAGACCCAGTACTTC. This translates into CASSPRKDTLGRETQYF.